Shown below are 7 T cell receptor beta chains from a single sample sequenced in a study of blood T cell repertoires in COVID-19. TCRdb's copy holds only in-frame clones and misses some; the assay was immunoSEQ multiplex PCR. The table includes around 170,000 clones, roughly 90% detected once. The specimen sequenced was peripheral blood. The receptors come from a man aged 55-75 years with acute or convalescent COVID-19.

The chain carries TRBV24-1 and TRBJ2-1, with 7 bases aligning to TRBD2. From germline, CDR1 is KGHDR and CDR2 SFDVKD. The CDR3 loop spans 13 amino acids. The V segment lost 4 bases and the J segment 5 bases; nucleotides outside the gene matches: 1. In DNA, the CDR3 is TGTGCCACCAGTGAAGGGAGGGACAATGAGCAGTTCTTC. It yields the protein CATSEGRDNEQFF.

This clone was observed a handful of times. CDR3 sequence (DNA): TGTGCCAGCAGCTGGAGGGGCGGGAGGGCCTCCGGAGAGACCCAGTACTTC. Protein product: CASSWRGGRASGETQYF. This chain links TRBV7-2 with TRBJ2-5; 9 nucleotides align to TRBD2. The V gene's germline CDR1 is SGHTA and CDR2 FQGNSA. The CDR3 covers 17 residues. Unmatched junction bases numbered 13, after V lost 4 bases and J lost 4 bases.

The rearrangement links TRBV19 to TRBJ1-1, with D possibly TRBD1 on 6 matching bases. Trimming removed 7 bases from V and 4 bases from J, with 10 bases in between. This CDR3 is built from 12 residues. Germline V gene sequence: CDR1 LNHDA, CDR2 SQIVND (reference sequence). The CDR3 nucleotides read TGTGCCAGTACCATAGGGGGCACTGAAGCTTTCTTT. Protein sequence: CASTIGGTEAFF.

This chain links TRBV7-2 with TRBJ1-2, with a tentative D call TRBD1 (5 bases). Germline V gene data show CDR1 as SGHTA and CDR2 as FQGNSA. The CDR3 is 14 amino acids. V lost 5 bases and J lost 0, with 10 bases in between. CDR3 DNA: TGTGCCAGCAGCGAGACAGTCCCTAACTATGGCTACACCTTC. Translated, it gives CASSETVPNYGYTF.

V gene TRBV5-6 combines with J gene TRBJ1-5; D gene ambiguous. Germline lookup yields CDR1 SGHDT and CDR2 YYEEEE. The CDR3 runs 15 residues. V was cut by 3 bases and J by 2 bases, with 12 bases left in between. CDR3 nucleotides: TGTGCCAGCAGCTACTATGAAATGGGCAATCAGCCCCAGCATTTT. Translating gives CASSYYEMGNQPQHF.

This clone was seen only once. The gene calls are TRBV19 and TRBJ1-1; no clear D. Between the trimmed V and J ends, which lost 3 bases and 5 bases, there was a span of 7 bases. The CDR3 extends over 12 amino acids. The germline gives CDR1 LNHDA, CDR2 SQIVND (reference sequence). The CDR3 spells CASSMAGTEAFF. The CDR3 DNA is TGTGCCAGTAGTATGGCCGGGACTGAAGCTTTCTTT.

The chain couples TRBV5-6 to TRBJ1-1; D is ambiguous. The germline CDR1 and CDR2 sequences are SGHDT and YYEEEE. The CDR3 contains 16 residues. Trimming shortened V by 2 bases and J by 1 base, and 15 bases separated the two germline ends. The CDR3 here is CASSFPHGSENTEAFF. CDR3 bases: TGTGCCAGCAGCTTTCCCCACGGGAGCGAGAACACTGAAGCTTTCTTT.